Listed below are T cell receptor beta chains from one sample, sequenced in a study of identical twins. MiXCR, run by TCRdb on the 5' RACE reads, gives a single entry per CDR3 protein. The repertoire holds some 900,000 distinct CDR3 sequences, with roughly an eighth as singletons. These sequences were also reported in another study, on yellow fever vaccine responses in identical twins.

Sequencing used PBMCs. The receptors were gathered from a woman in her late teens or twenties in good health. CDR3s include the opening cysteine and the closing phenylalanine or tryptophan. The D gene is left open where the match is weak. Rows may omit the clone size; those that give it use once, few, many or a size class.

few | TRBJ1-1 | - | TRBV6-1 | CASRPFQGNTEAFF | TGTGCCAGCAGGCCGTTCCAGGGGAACACTGAAGCTTTCTTT
- | TRBJ2-1 | TRBD2 | TRBV15 | CATSSGLAGPLTYNEQFF | TGTGCCACCAGTAGTGGCCTAGCGGGACCATTGACCTACAATGAGCAGTTCTTC
few | TRBJ2-2 | TRBD1 | TRBV29-1 | CSVDAGGNTGELFF | TGCAGCGTTGACGCAGGGGGCAACACCGGGGAGCTGTTTTTT
- | TRBJ1-1 | - | TRBV7-9 | CASSLRSTGPNTEAFF | TGTGCCAGCAGCTTACGCTCTACAGGGCCGAACACTGAAGCTTTCTTT
few | TRBJ2-1 | - | TRBV20-1 | CSPLGDYNEQFF | TGCAGTCCTTTAGGGGACTACAATGAGCAGTTCTTC
few | TRBJ2-3 | - | TRBV7-9 | CASSSDSEDTQYF | TGTGCCAGCAGCTCTGACAGCGAGGATACGCAGTATTTT
once | TRBJ2-6 | TRBD1 | TRBV19 | CASSATGTGFGANVLTF | TGTGCCAGTAGTGCCACCGGGACAGGGTTTGGGGCCAACGTCCTGACTTTC
- | TRBJ2-1 | TRBD2 | TRBV12-3/TRBV12-4 | CASSFVAGAYNEQFF | TGTGCCAGCAGTTTCGTAGCGGGGGCCTACAATGAGCAGTTCTTC
many | TRBJ1-3 | TRBD1 | TRBV4-1 | CASSQPTGAPGNTIYF | TGCGCCAGCAGCCAACCGACAGGGGCTCCTGGAAACACCATATATTTT
many | TRBJ2-4 | - | TRBV11-2 | CASSLGNLAKNIQYF | TGTGCCAGCAGCTTAGGGAACCTAGCCAAAAACATTCAGTACTTC
many | TRBJ1-5 | - | TRBV29-1 | CSVDSLQGKRPQHF | TGCAGCGTTGATAGTTTACAGGGTAAGCGGCCCCAGCATTTT
- | TRBJ1-1 | - | TRBV2 | CASDIPGIAFF | TGTGCCAGCGACATACCGGGAATCGCTTTCTTT
many | TRBJ2-1 | - | TRBV12-3/TRBV12-4 | CASGPSSYNEQFF | TGTGCCAGCGGTCCGAGCTCCTACAATGAGCAGTTCTTC
many | TRBJ1-2 | - | TRBV12-3/TRBV12-4 | CASSKSRGYGYTF | TGTGCCAGCAGCAAATCAAGGGGCTATGGCTACACCTTC
- | TRBJ2-1 | - | TRBV7-9 | CASSLRLGMDEQFF | TGTGCCAGCAGCTTAAGGCTGGGAATGGATGAGCAGTTCTTC
- | TRBJ2-1 | - | TRBV14 | CASSQVQSSYNEQFF | TGTGCCAGCAGCCAAGTACAAAGCTCCTACAATGAGCAGTTCTTC
few | TRBJ1-2 | - | TRBV28 | CASSFLRGSGSSGYTF | TGTGCCAGCAGTTTCTTGAGGGGGTCAGGTTCTTCTGGCTACACCTTC
few | TRBJ2-5 | - | TRBV3-1 | CASSRGPRGWETQYF | TGTGCCAGCAGCCGCGGGCCTCGGGGATGGGAGACCCAGTACTTC
few | TRBJ2-3 | - | TRBV20-1 | CSARDMYRDTYTDTQYF | TGCAGTGCTAGAGACATGTACCGGGACACATACACAGATACGCAGTATTTT
- | TRBJ2-1 | TRBD2 | TRBV5-1 | CASSLGGLADRNEQFF | TGCGCCAGCAGCCTGGGGGGACTAGCGGACCGGAATGAGCAGTTCTTC
few | TRBJ2-1 | TRBD2 | TRBV5-1 | CASRLGLAGDEQFF | TGCGCCAGCAGACTCGGGCTAGCGGGAGATGAGCAGTTCTTC
few | TRBJ2-3 | TRBD2 | TRBV7-9 | CASRPEGLAVDTDTQYF | TGTGCCAGCAGACCAGAAGGGCTAGCGGTAGACACAGATACGCAGTATTTT
many | TRBJ1-2 | - | TRBV4-1 | CASSQARDYGYTF | TGCGCCAGCAGCCAAGCCAGGGATTATGGCTACACCTTC
few | TRBJ2-7 | TRBD2 | TRBV20-1 | CSVTRTSGRAGVNEQYF | TGCAGTGTCACAAGGACTAGCGGGAGGGCAGGGGTGAACGAGCAGTACTTC
few | TRBJ2-5 | TRBD1 | TRBV7-9 | CASSFRGRFPQETQYF | TGTGCCAGCAGCTTCAGGGGGCGATTCCCCCAAGAGACCCAGTACTTC
few | TRBJ2-3 | TRBD2 | TRBV14 | CASSQDRLTSGGSSTDTQYF | TGTGCCAGCAGCCAAGATCGGTTGACTAGCGGGGGGTCATCCACAGATACGCAGTATTTT
few | TRBJ1-1 | - | TRBV28 | CASSLTAVPNTEAFF | TGTGCCAGCAGTTTAACGGCCGTCCCCAACACTGAAGCTTTCTTT
few | TRBJ1-2 | TRBD1 | TRBV5-1 | CASSLVQGGFNYGYTF | TGCGCCAGCAGCTTGGTGCAGGGGGGATTTAACTATGGCTACACCTTC
- | TRBJ2-3 | TRBD2 | TRBV9 | CASSATSAITDTQYF | TGTGCCAGCAGCGCGACTAGCGCCATCACAGATACGCAGTATTTT
- | TRBJ2-1 | - | TRBV20-1 | CSARGPAEQFF | TGCAGTGCCAGGGGCCCCGCCGAGCAGTTCTTC
few | TRBJ2-7 | - | TRBV6-5 | CASSYSKDGRGYEQYF | TGTGCCAGCAGTTACTCGAAGGACGGCAGGGGATACGAGCAGTACTTC
- | TRBJ1-6 | TRBD1 | TRBV18 | CASYWERGGRTYNSPLHF | TGTGCCAGCTATTGGGAAAGAGGGGGCCGGACCTACAATTCACCCCTCCACTTT
- | TRBJ2-5 | - | TRBV20-1 | CSARLRFGQQAETQYF | TGCAGTGCTAGACTTCGCTTTGGACAGCAGGCCGAGACCCAGTACTTC
few | TRBJ1-1 | - | TRBV12-3/TRBV12-4 | CASSLETAFRGEAFF | TGTGCCAGCAGTTTAGAGACAGCCTTTAGGGGTGAAGCTTTCTTT
few | TRBJ2-5 | TRBD1 | TRBV18 | CASSPAGQGAKTQYF | TGTGCCAGCTCACCGGCGGGGCAGGGGGCGAAGACCCAGTACTTC
few | TRBJ2-3 | - | TRBV7-8 | CASSFLGQSTDTQYF | TGTGCCAGCAGCTTTTTGGGGCAGAGCACAGATACGCAGTATTTT
many | TRBJ2-2 | - | TRBV20-1 | CSAVSHRNTGELFF | TGCAGTGCCGTATCTCACAGGAACACCGGGGAGCTGTTTTTT
few | TRBJ2-1 | TRBD1 | TRBV5-1 | CASSLATQDRAKFYNEQFF | TGCGCCAGCAGCTTGGCTACGCAAGACAGGGCCAAATTCTACAATGAGCAGTTCTTC
- | TRBJ2-3 | - | TRBV12-3/TRBV12-4 | CASSLLAITDTQYF | TGTGCCAGCAGTTTATTGGCCATAACAGATACGCAGTATTTT
- | TRBJ1-2 | TRBD1 | TRBV6-5 | CASSYSWTGVEYGYTF | TGTGCCAGCAGTTACTCTTGGACAGGGGTCGAATATGGCTACACCTTC